This TCR beta chain was recovered during a study of identical twins. In this sample, this clonotype turned up a few times. TCRdb ran MiXCR on the 5' RACE reads and lists one entry per CDR3 protein. This table has 1.5 million to 2 million distinct CDR3 sequences, roughly a third appearing once. Trimming removed 6 bases from V and 1 base from J, with 12 bases in between. The CDR3 sequence is 14 residues long. CDR1 and CDR2 (germline): SNHLY, FYNNEI. The sample taken for sequencing was cord blood. The receptor's source is a newborn girl in good health. This chain joins TRBV2 and TRBJ1-1, with D perhaps TRBD1 (6 bases). For the CDR3, the DNA is TGTGCCAGCAGCAAAAACAGGGAGAACACTGAAGCTTTCTTT. It encodes CASSKNRENTEAFF.